Presented here are 13 T cell receptor beta chains from one specimen sequenced in a study of blood T cell repertoires in COVID-19. Repertoires were generated with immunoSEQ multiplex PCR, while TCRdb's copy carries only in-frame clones and drops some. The data contain approximately 93,000 clones, approximately 79% of them singletons. Source material: peripheral blood. These receptors were collected from a man between 65 and 79 years old with COVID-19, enrolled during active disease.

This rearrangement joins TRBV6-2 or TRBV6-3 to TRBJ1-1, with D possibly matching TRBD1 (5 bases). Trimming pared 5 bases from V and 0 bases from J, leaving 19 bases between. The CDR3 covers 17 residues. Germline CDR1 MNHEY, CDR2 SVGEGT. CDR3 bases: TGTGCCAGCAGTCCGCCGGGACTCTGGCGGGTGAACACTGAAGCTTTCTTT. As protein: CASSPPGLWRVNTEAFF.

The rearrangement uses TRBV5-6 and TRBJ2-2, with D hard to call. Germline-derived CDR1 and CDR2 are SGHDT and YYEEEE. V lost 0 bases, J lost 4 bases, and 7 bases lay in between. CDR3 length: 14 amino acids. The CDR3 region is CASSLGSGTGELFF. DNA of the CDR3: TGTGCCAGCAGCTTGGGGTCCGGCACCGGGGAGCTGTTTTTT.

J is TRBJ2-7 and V is TRBV7-9, with 7 nucleotides matching TRBD2. Per germline, CDR1 SEHNR and CDR2 FQNEAQ (reference sequence). The length of the CDR3 is 15 residues. Losses at the gene ends were 4 bases for V and 7 bases for J; bases not matched to a gene: 13. In nucleotides, the CDR3 is TGTGCCAGCAGCTGGGGGGGTGCGACTAGAGGGGAGCAGTACTTC. Its protein is CASSWGGATRGEQYF.

This clone came up a few times. This chain connects TRBV5-4 to TRBJ2-1; the match to TRBD2 covers 10 bases. This CDR3 spans 18 amino acids. The V segment lost 0 bases and the J segment 7 bases; nucleotides outside the gene matches: 13. CDR1 is SGHNT, CDR2 YYREEE, per germline (reference sequence). The CDR3 nucleotides are TGTGCCAGCAGCTTGGCTTGGTGGGCTAGCGGGAGCGGAAATGAGCAGTTCTTC. The encoded protein is CASSLAWWASGSGNEQFF. The variable domain in full, completed from reference TRBV5-4 and TRBJ2-1, reads ETGVTQSPTHLIKTRGQQVTLRCSSQSGHNTVSWYQQALGQGPQFIFQYYREEENGRGNFPPRFSGLQFPNYSSELNVNALELDDSALYLCASSLAWWASGSGNEQFFGPGTRLTVL.

This sequence joins TRBV9 and TRBJ1-2; D possibly corresponds to TRBD1 (6 bases). CDR3 length: 14 amino acids. CDR1 SGDLS and CDR2 YYNGEE come from the germline V gene. Trimming cost V 3 bases and J 0 bases, with 9 bases left between them. The CDR3: CASSADSSNYGYTF. The CDR3 region has the DNA TGTGCCAGCAGCGCGGACAGTTCTAACTATGGCTACACCTTC.

J is TRBJ2-7 and V is TRBV3-1 (or the pseudogene TRBV3-2); D ambiguous. V was trimmed by 6 bases and J by 3 bases, leaving 6 bases between them. This CDR3 is built from 11 residues. The germline gives CDR1 LGHDT, CDR2 YNNKEL (reference sequence). For the CDR3, the DNA is TGTGCCAGCAGTACGGGCTACGAGCAGTACTTC. It translates to CASSTGYEQYF.

This chain links TRBV19 with TRBJ1-1; D perhaps matches TRBD1 (6 bases). CDR3 length equals 15 residues. Germline assignment: CDR1 LNHDA and CDR2 SQIVND (reference sequence). V gave up 7 bases and J gave up 1 base, with 16 bases separating them. This CDR3 reads CASTVWGRPNTEAFF. The CDR3 DNA reads TGTGCCAGTACCGTCTGGGGGCGACCGAACACTGAAGCTTTCTTT. Based on the CDR3 plus reference TRBV19 and TRBJ1-1, the full variable domain is DGGITQSPKYLFRKEGQNVTLSCEQNLNHDAMYWYRQDPGQGLRLIYYSQIVNDFQKGDIAEGYSVSREKKESFPLTVTSAQKNPTAFYLCASTVWGRPNTEAFFGQGTRLTVV.

This chain links TRBV28 with TRBJ1-4; tentative D call: TRBD1 (5 bases). Per the germline V gene, CDR1 is MDHEN and CDR2 is SYDVKM. The CDR3 runs to 16 residues. Deletions cut 6 bases from V and 1 base from J, with 15 bases between. The CDR3 nucleotides read TGTGCCAGCAGGAGGGGAGGCTACCTAACTAATGAAAAACTGTTTTTT. It yields the protein CASRRGGYLTNEKLFF.

The chain has TRBV6-5 and TRBJ1-2, with 8 positions matching TRBD1. This CDR3 has 15 residues. J was trimmed by 0 bases and V by 6 bases; bases with no gene match: 6. Germline lookup yields CDR1 MNHEY and CDR2 SVGAGI. Here the CDR3 reads CASRAGTGANYGYTF. The CDR3 DNA follows: TGTGCCAGCAGGGCAGGGACAGGAGCTAACTATGGCTACACCTTC.

The genes are TRBV5-1 and TRBJ2-7, with D possibly matching TRBD2 (5 bases). In germline, CDR1 is SGHRS, CDR2 YFSETQ. The germline V and J ends were trimmed by 6 bases and 5 bases, with 21 bases remaining between them. CDR3 length: 15 amino acids. The CDR3 loop is CASTPSGSGSHEQYF. For the CDR3, the DNA is TGCGCCAGCACCCCTTCCGGCAGCGGATCCCACGAGCAGTACTTC.

V gene TRBV10-3 combines with J gene TRBJ2-2; maybe TRBD2 (6 bases). Germline values: CDR1 ENHRY, CDR2 SYGVKD. This CDR3 spans 13 amino acids. The V end was cut by 8 bases, the J end by 2 bases, with 9 bases between. CDR3 nucleotide sequence: TGTGCCATCGCGGGACCAAACACCGGGGAGCTGTTTTTT. Its protein product is CAIAGPNTGELFF.

V is TRBV28 and J is TRBJ1-5; TRBD1 is a possible D gene (6 bases). Germline lookup yields CDR1 MDHEN and CDR2 SYDVKM. CDR3 length: 16 residues. V lost 2 bases and J lost 0, with 11 bases in between. CDR3 sequence: CASSLIGQLSNQPQHF. The CDR3 DNA sequence: TGTGCCAGCAGTTTAATCGGACAGCTTAGCAATCAGCCCCAGCATTTT.

This clone was observed a handful of times. The chain is built from TRBV9 and TRBJ2-1; possibly TRBD2 for D (5 bases). This CDR3 is 11 amino acids long. V was pared by 4 bases and J by 9 bases, with 8 bases between. From germline, CDR1 is SGDLS and CDR2 YYNGEE. In DNA form, the CDR3 reads TGTGCCAGCAGCTCCAGCGGTGAGCAGTTCTTC. This encodes CASSSSGEQFF.